This record concerns one T cell receptor (beta chain) sequence. This clone was found a few times. The specificity of this receptor is unknown. Per-base qualities were not stored, and no clone one base away is much larger. Separate from the approximately 730-subject first cohort, the validation cohort of around 130 subjects was the group to which the donors belonged. Library prep was done by the immunoSEQ multiplex PCR assay. The original pipeline was this. A statistical classification framework was built for diagnosing cytomegalovirus status from the catalog of TCR beta chain sequences. As stored in TCRdb, this immuneACCESS dataset retains in-frame rearrangements with V and J assigned. A fraction of the clones does not appear; measured against another copy, unresolved V genes explain less than half of the discrepancy, and the remainder lacks a known reason. V, J and clone size reflect that table, while D and trimming were determined from the DNA. The sample data list roughly 100,000 clones, and about 88% of these were observed just once. The top ten clonotypes cover roughly 4% of the sample.

The sample originates from a study of cytomegalovirus exposure and HLA in healthy donors (dated by TCRdb to the late 2010s). A note on the overall study: According to a later analysis, one platform produced both the 120 validation repertoires and the 730 or so repertoires of the first cohort. The aim of the study was to test whether cataloging public T cell receptors could identify signatures of past pathogen exposure. Along with the roughly 670-subject first cohort, a separate validation cohort of over a hundred different subjects was used. High-throughput TCR immunosequencing, statistical association of individual TCRs with disease status, and machine learning were combined to predict cytomegalovirus infection status. Study-level results and caveats: The study gave a list of about 160 TCR beta chains associated with cytomegalovirus. Most TCR sequences were seen in very few donors, while some public TCRs were found in many individuals. The classifier was reported to diagnose cytomegalovirus status with high specificity and sensitivity in both the original and validation cohorts. Of the cluster scores, roughly 93% were above 0 in a later analysis, which found that TCRs clustered in the first cohort also tended to co-occur in the 120 or so validation repertoires. A few of the identified cytomegalovirus-associated TCR beta chains were confirmed in vitro to be specific for cytomegalovirus antigens. A later analysis had no HLA typing for the validation cohort, so co-occurrence there was scored across all 110 or so repertoires. It was suggested by the authors that the approach could potentially be generalized to other disease states and immunological phenotypes.

The sequenced sample consisted of PBMCs. The TCR comes from a woman between 18 and 29 years old in good health and CMV-seropositive.

In nucleotide form, the sequence is TGTGCCAGCAGTTTTGGGACAGGGGATACAGATACGCAGTATTTT. This sequence encodes CASSFGTGDTDTQYF. This sequence uses TRBV6-5 and TRBJ2-3, with 10 bases aligning to TRBD1. From V the trimming removes 4 bases and from J it removes 3 bases, while the gene matches leave 4 bases of the junction unaccounted for. CDR1 and CDR2, per the germline V gene, are MNHEY and SVGAGI. Including cysteine and phenylalanine, the CDR3 has 15 amino acids. Just CDR3 DNA is preserved here, 45 bases in frame from base 1.